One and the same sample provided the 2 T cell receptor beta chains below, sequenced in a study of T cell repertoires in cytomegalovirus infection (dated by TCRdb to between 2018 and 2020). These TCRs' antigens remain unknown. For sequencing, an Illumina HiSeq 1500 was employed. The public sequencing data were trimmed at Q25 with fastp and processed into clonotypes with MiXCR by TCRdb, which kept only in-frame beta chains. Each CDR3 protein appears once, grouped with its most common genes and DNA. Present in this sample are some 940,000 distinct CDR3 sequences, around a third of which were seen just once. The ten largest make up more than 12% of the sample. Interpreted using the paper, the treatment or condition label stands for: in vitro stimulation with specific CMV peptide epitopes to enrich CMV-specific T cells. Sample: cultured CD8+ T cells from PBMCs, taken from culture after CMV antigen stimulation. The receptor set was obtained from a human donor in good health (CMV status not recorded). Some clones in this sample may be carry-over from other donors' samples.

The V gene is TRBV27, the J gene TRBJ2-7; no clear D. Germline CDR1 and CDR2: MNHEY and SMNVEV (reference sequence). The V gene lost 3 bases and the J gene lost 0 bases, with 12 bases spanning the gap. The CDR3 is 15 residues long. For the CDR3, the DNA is TGTGCCAGCAGTTTTCACTCGTTAAGCTCCTACGAGCAGTACTTC. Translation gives CASSFHSLSSYEQYF.

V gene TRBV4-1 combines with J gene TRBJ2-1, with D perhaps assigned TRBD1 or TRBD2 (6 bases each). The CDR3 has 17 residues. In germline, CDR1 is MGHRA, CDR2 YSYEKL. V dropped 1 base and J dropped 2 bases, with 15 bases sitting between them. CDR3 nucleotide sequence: TGCGCCAGCAGCCAAGTTTCGCCGGGGGCTACCTACAATGAGCAGTTCTTC. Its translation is CASSQVSPGATYNEQFF.